The rows below give T cell receptor beta chains drawn from one sample of a study of monozygotic twins with cystic fibrosis. Sequenced by immunoSEQ multiplex PCR; TCRdb stores in-frame clones only, minus some. There are approximately 21,000 clones in the sample; more than 75% occur only once, and 1% to 1.5% lies in the top ten. The sample taken for sequencing was blood. The receptor source for this set is a woman aged 25 to 39 with cystic fibrosis. Both conserved end residues are trimmed from each CDR3. Not all rows give a size; the values are once, few, many and, for expanded clones, a class.

clone size,J gene,V gene,CDR3 protein
.,TRBJ2-3,TRBV9,ASSDEVLGSTDTQY
.,TRBJ2-4,TRBV30,AWSVQIAKNIQY
.,TRBJ2-7,TRBV27,ASSFGQPYEQY
.,TRBJ2-1,TRBV19,ASSSFPGGEQF
.,TRBJ2-5,TRBV5-1,ASSRQTAQETQY
.,TRBJ2-7,TRBV6-5,ASSYSGVSSYEQY
.,TRBJ2-1,TRBV5-1,ASRGQGTYNEQF
.,TRBJ2-7,TRBV7-2,ASSSQEGRLSYEQY
.,TRBJ1-5,TRBV19,ASSRAYSNQPQH
once,TRBJ2-5,TRBV2,ASIVAGGISETQY
.,TRBJ2-5,TRBV7-8,ASRGRQETQY
.,TRBJ1-2,TRBV14,ASSAPGRYGYT
.,TRBJ2-3,TRBV7-2,ASSFDRGHTDTQY
.,TRBJ2-1,TRBV4-1,ASSGGDYKISNEQF
.,TRBJ1-4,TRBV15,ATSLRGLDEKLF
once,TRBJ2-1,TRBV18,ASSPRGSNEQF
.,TRBJ2-3,TRBV7-9,ASSLRTSGVLYGTDTQY
.,TRBJ2-3,TRBV5-1,ASSPGTSGGTDTQY
.,TRBJ2-7,TRBV5-1,ASSLEPGDQY
few,TRBJ1-2,TRBV19,ASSIRDYGYT
.,TRBJ2-3,TRBV5-1,ASSFDRGRTDTQY
once,TRBJ1-1,TRBV19,ASSAPGGRYTEAF
.,TRBJ1-3,TRBV5-1,ASSYGQLGSSGNTIY
.,TRBJ1-3,TRBV4-3,ASSPVPFSGNTIY
.,TRBJ1-4,TRBV25-1,ASSESGGAGEKLF
.,TRBJ1-5,TRBV19,ASSRVPDRASRQPQH
.,TRBJ2-7,TRBV10-3,AAGQGETYEQY
.,TRBJ1-3,TRBV5-4,ASSLQGVTSGNTIY
.,TRBJ1-2,TRBV30,AWRKGSAAVLNYGYT
.,TRBJ2-5,TRBV12-5,ASGLVPFHREETQY
.,TRBJ2-7,TRBV6-6,ASSYGQGRYEQY
.,TRBJ2-2,TRBV29-1,SAKRGGLTGELF
.,TRBJ2-5,TRBV28,ASSWGQGLRETQY
.,TRBJ2-1,TRBV5-6,ASSPLTSGGLGEQF
.,TRBJ1-3,TRBV6-5,ASSYGLTRGNTIY
.,TRBJ2-5,TRBV29-1,SAMTETYETQY
few,TRBJ1-1,TRBV2,ASSGGRSTEAF
.,TRBJ2-1,TRBV9,ASSVWTSGKGNEQF
.,TRBJ2-7,TRBV14,ASSQGVEQY
.,TRBJ1-2,TRBV7-9,ASSLGNNYGYT
.,TRBJ1-1,TRBV29-1,SVAGGLMNTEAF
.,TRBJ2-2,TRBV20-1,SAMRIGELF
.,TRBJ2-7,TRBV2,ATKEGGGDYYEQY
.,TRBJ2-2,TRBV15,ATSRVWTGATGELF
.,TRBJ2-7,TRBV9,ASSVGSPSYEQY
once,TRBJ2-5,TRBV18,ASSPGAQATQY
.,TRBJ2-3,TRBV11-3,ASSQTSGEDTQY
.,TRBJ2-7,TRBV13,ASSPGGGTGPTYEQY
.,TRBJ1-2,TRBV29-1,SVESGASYGYT
.,TRBJ2-3,TRBV2,ASSGGTISTDTQY
.,TRBJ2-2,TRBV6-5,ASSTANTGELF
.,TRBJ2-7,TRBV25-1,ASSVSPHEQY
once,TRBJ1-1,TRBV6-4,ASSANPGQTKAF
.,TRBJ2-3,TRBV5-1,ASSLQSQNTDTQY
.,TRBJ1-6,TRBV30,AWEGQGASPLH
.,TRBJ2-2,TRBV7-9,ASSPLQGYTGELF
.,TRBJ2-1,TRBV5-1,ASTERGRDEQF
.,TRBJ1-1,TRBV19,ASSIGLGPTEAF
.,TRBJ1-1,TRBV4-1,ASSRTGGEMNTEAF
.,TRBJ2-5,TRBV5-1,ASSLVPSGVETQY